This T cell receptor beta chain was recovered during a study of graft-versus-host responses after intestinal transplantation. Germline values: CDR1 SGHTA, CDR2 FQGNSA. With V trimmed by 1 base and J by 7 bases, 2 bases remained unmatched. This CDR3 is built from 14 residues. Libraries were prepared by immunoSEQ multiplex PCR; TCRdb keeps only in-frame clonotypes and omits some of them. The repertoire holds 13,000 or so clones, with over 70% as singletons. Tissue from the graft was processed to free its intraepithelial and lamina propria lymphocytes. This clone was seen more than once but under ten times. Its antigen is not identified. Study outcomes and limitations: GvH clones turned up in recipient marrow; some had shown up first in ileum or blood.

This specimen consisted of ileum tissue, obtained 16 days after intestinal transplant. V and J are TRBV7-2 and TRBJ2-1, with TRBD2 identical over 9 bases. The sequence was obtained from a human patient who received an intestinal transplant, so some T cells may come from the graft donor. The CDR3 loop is CASSLGLAGNEQFF. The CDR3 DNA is TGTGCCAGCAGCTTAGGTCTAGCGGGAAATGAGCAGTTCTTC.